In its sample, the clone carrying this TCR beta chain was seen many times. This entry is derived from a study of CD8+CD57+ T cells in acquired aplastic anemia. Genomic DNA served as template for TCR beta VDJ and CDR3 profiling. TCRdb re-analysed the reads in MiXCR, keeping a single row per CDR3 protein. The data show about 160,000 distinct CDR3 sequences, with about half seen just once and around 3.2% held by the top ten. Patients chosen for sequencing had CD8+CD57+ cells that had expanded, as shown by flow cytometry. Between the trimmed V and J ends, which lost 6 bases and 2 bases, there was a span of 11 bases. The CDR3 covers 15 residues. In germline, CDR1 is ENHRY, CDR2 SYGVKD.

Input material: sorted CD4+, CD8+, or CD8+CD57+ T cells (not recorded which) from PBMCs. This TCR was sampled from a human donor with aplastic anemia. The J gene is TRBJ2-6, the V gene TRBV10-3; a weak D match, TRBD1 (5 bases). CDR3 region: CAISLRETGANVLTF. The CDR3 bases are TGTGCCATCAGCCTCAGGGAAACTGGGGCCAACGTCCTGACTTTC.